The next 13 T cell receptor beta chains were all read from a single sample in a study of blood T cell repertoires in COVID-19. TCRdb keeps only in-frame clones here, not all; method: immunoSEQ multiplex PCR. The sample has under 90,000 clones; 60% to 80% are singletons. What was sequenced was peripheral blood. These receptors all stem from a human donor in a cohort sampled during active COVID-19.

The V gene is TRBV6-5, the J gene TRBJ1-2; D not resolved. Trimming pared 6 bases from V and 4 bases from J, leaving 12 bases between. The CDR3 has 13 residues. Germline V CDR1 and CDR2: MNHEY, SVGAGI. In DNA, the CDR3 is TGTGCCAGCAGCCGAGGAGAGGGCTATGGCTACACCTTC. It encodes CASSRGEGYGYTF.

This clone was picked up a small number of times. This chain uses TRBV4-1 with TRBJ1-2; a weak D match, TRBD1 (5 bases). Trimming cost V 1 base and J 13 bases, with 10 bases left between them. Germline loops: CDR1 MGHRA, CDR2 YSYEKL. The CDR3 sequence is 11 residues long. CDR3: CASSQGQRGTF. The CDR3 nucleotides read TGCGCCAGCAGCCAAGGACAGCGGGGCACCTTC.

The genes are TRBV18 and TRBJ2-1, with D hard to call. CDR3 size: 13 residues. Germline lookup yields CDR1 KGHSH and CDR2 LQKENI. Trimming removed 6 bases from V and 4 bases from J, with 10 bases in between. The DNA for the CDR3 is TGTGCCAGCTCCCGAGCGCTTTACAATGAGCAGTTCTTC. Protein: CASSRALYNEQFF.

This clone occurred once. The V gene is TRBV7-3, the J gene TRBJ2-2; 10 positions agree with TRBD2. From germline, CDR1 is SGHTA and CDR2 FQGTGA. The V and J ends lost 5 bases and 6 bases, in that order; junction bases with no gene match: 6. The CDR3 contains 15 residues. CDR3 DNA sequence: TGTGCCAGCAGCAGATTAGCGGGAGGCCCCGGGGAGCTGTTTTTT. Translated: CASSRLAGGPGELFF.

The V and J genes are TRBV24-1 and TRBJ2-1; TRBD2 matches at 9 bases. Looked up from germline, CDR1 is KGHDR and CDR2 is SFDVKD. After removal of 0 bases from V and 6 bases from J, the junction contained 5 bases not matched to a gene. This CDR3 region has 16 residues. The CDR3 spells CATSDLPAGGFNEQFF. The CDR3 DNA reads as TGTGCCACCAGTGATTTGCCCGCGGGGGGGTTCAATGAGCAGTTCTTC.

The V and J genes are TRBV30 and TRBJ1-6, with 8 positions matching TRBD1. Germline V CDR1 and CDR2: GTSNPN, SVGIG (reference sequence). CDR3 length: 15 amino acids. Germline trimming cut 3 bases from V and 5 bases from J; bases unmatched to any gene: 6. CDR3 sequence (DNA): TGTGCCTGGAGAGCAAGGACAGGGAATAATTCACCCCTCCACTTT. Protein product: CAWRARTGNNSPLHF. Full variable domain (missing parts from reference TRBV30 and TRBJ1-6): SQTIHQWPATLVQPVGSPLSLECTVEGTSNPNLYWYRQAAGRGLQLLFYSVGIGQISSEVPQNLSASRPQDRQFILSSKKLLLSDSGFYLCAWRARTGNNSPLHFGNGTRLTVT.

This chain links TRBV11-1 with TRBJ1-1, with D possibly being TRBD1 (5 bases). The CDR3 has 14 amino acids. Trimming shortened V by 7 bases and J by 1 base, and 13 bases separated the two germline ends. Germline CDR1 is SGHAT and CDR2 is FQDESV (reference sequence). The CDR3 sequence: CASIAGLWNTEAFF. The CDR3 nucleotides read TGTGCCAGCATCGCGGGACTCTGGAACACTGAAGCTTTCTTT.

The rearrangement links TRBV24-1 to TRBJ1-4; 8 nucleotides agree with TRBD1. J gave up 0 bases and V 2 bases, and 4 bases lay outside the gene matches. The CDR3 loop spans 17 amino acids. Germline V CDR1 and CDR2: KGHDR, SFDVKD. Here the CDR3 reads CATSDSNRGTTNEKLFF. The CDR3 nucleotides read TGTGCCACCAGTGATTCGAACAGGGGGACAACTAATGAAAAACTGTTTTTT.

The V call is TRBV4-3, the J call TRBJ1-1, with a weak D call TRBD1 (6 bases). The CDR3 extends over 15 amino acids. Germline assignment: CDR1 LGHNA and CDR2 YSLEER. V lost 4 bases and J lost 5, with 17 bases in between. The CDR3 sequence is CASSLRGGARTEAFF. Written as DNA, the CDR3 is TGCGCCAGCAGCCTAAGGGGGGGGGCGCGTACTGAAGCTTTCTTT.

This rearrangement joins TRBV19 to TRBJ2-3; 10 bases match TRBD2. The germline V gene has CDR1 LNHDA and CDR2 SQIVND (reference sequence). The CDR3 runs to 17 residues. The J segment lost 3 bases and the V segment lost 3 bases, leaving 9 bases of the junction unmatched. The CDR3: CASSMARGLARTDTQYF. The CDR3 nucleotides are TGTGCCAGTAGTATGGCCCGGGGACTAGCGCGTACAGATACGCAGTATTTT.

This clone occurred a few times. The chain recombines TRBV20-1 with TRBJ1-2, with 7 bases matching TRBD1. The V gene end was trimmed by 3 bases and the J gene end by 7 bases; junction bases not matched to a gene: 2. The CDR3 spans 11 residues. Per the germline V gene, CDR1 is DFQATT and CDR2 is SNEGSKA (reference sequence). CDR3 nucleotides: TGCAGTGCTAGGTCAGGGGGTGGCTACACCTTC. Amino acid sequence: CSARSGGGYTF.

The sample holds a few counts of this clone. The chain couples TRBV24-1 to TRBJ2-1; 11 bases align to TRBD2. Germline values: CDR1 KGHDR, CDR2 SFDVKD. This CDR3 has 18 amino acids. Trimming at V came to 3 bases and at J to 4 bases, leaving 10 bases not matched to a gene. This CDR3 reads CATSDQRLSGRDYNEQFF. In DNA form, the CDR3 reads TGTGCCACCAGTGATCAACGCCTTAGCGGGAGGGATTACAATGAGCAGTTCTTC.

The chain carries TRBV11-3 and TRBJ2-3; tentatively, D is TRBD2 (5 bases). The CDR3 extends over 13 amino acids. Germline loops: CDR1 SGHNT, CDR2 YENEEA. V lost 4 bases to trimming and J lost 9 bases, with 14 bases between them. The CDR3 reads CASSYERSVTQYF. In nucleotides, the CDR3 is TGTGCCAGCAGCTACGAGCGGTCGGTGACGCAGTATTTT.